The 17 T cell receptor beta chains below come from one sample, sequenced in a study of blood T cells in healthy people across ages. Using a J-beta primer mix together with a sample-barcoded 5' primer, a second PCR was run for roughly 6 to 12 cycles. TCRdb called the 5' RACE reads again in MiXCR, with one record for every CDR3 protein. The sample shows around 1.5 million distinct CDR3 sequences, around 35% of them seen only once. Specimen: blood. The receptors shown here come from a woman aged 30 to 39 in good health.

The V call is TRBV9, the J call TRBJ2-3, with D unresolved. Trimming took 4 bases from V and 3 from J, leaving 15 bases between them. There are 15 residues in the CDR3. Germline loops: CDR1 SGDLS, CDR2 YYNGEE. The CDR3 DNA is TGTGCCAGCAGCCCCGTTGCACTGAAGACAGATACGCAGTATTTT. Protein: CASSPVALKTDTQYF.

This clonotype was counted only a few times. CDR3 in DNA: TGCAGTGCTAGAGATCTACAAGCGCTCCGCTCCTACAATGAGCAGTTCTTC. It codes for CSARDLQALRSYNEQFF. V and J are TRBV20-1 and TRBJ2-1; D is unclear. The CDR3 loop spans 17 amino acids. The ends were cut back, 0 bases at V and 0 bases at J, with 15 bases in the middle. Germline V gene lookup returns CDR1 DFQATT and CDR2 SNEGSKA (reference sequence).

This clonotype was found a few times. CDR3 DNA: TGCAGTGCTCCCGGACAGTTAGGGTCACCCCTCCACTTT. The encoded protein is CSAPGQLGSPLHF. The J gene is TRBJ1-6, the V gene TRBV20-1; D is perhaps TRBD1 (6 bases). CDR1 and CDR2 (germline): DFQATT, SNEGSKA (reference sequence). Trimming took off 5 bases at V and 10 bases at J, with 15 bases between the two ends. There are 13 residues in the CDR3.

The gene calls are TRBV12-3 or TRBV12-4 and TRBJ1-2, with D hard to call. The CDR3 totals 12 residues. Trimming shortened V by 4 bases and J by 7 bases, and 10 bases separated the two germline ends. This CDR3 is CASSWYEGGYTF. CDR3 in DNA: TGTGCCAGCAGTTGGTATGAGGGTGGCTACACCTTC.

This clonotype turned up a few times. V and J are TRBV3-1 and TRBJ2-3, with D possibly called TRBD1 or TRBD2 (6 bases each). Trimming pared 7 bases from V and 6 bases from J, leaving 11 bases between. The CDR3 extends over 12 amino acids. Germline V CDR1 and CDR2: LGHDT, YNNKEL (reference sequence). The CDR3 bases are TGTGCCAGCAAGGGGGACTGGGATACGCAGTATTTT. Residues: CASKGDWDTQYF.

The CDR3 region has the DNA TGCAGTGGCATTGTAGGGGGATTAGCCAAAAACATTCAGTACTTC. This gives the protein CSGIVGGLAKNIQYF. The chain joins TRBV20-1 to TRBJ2-4; maybe TRBD1 (6 bases). V was clipped by 7 bases and J by 0 bases, with 16 bases between them. CDR1 and CDR2 from the germline V gene are DFQATT and SNEGSKA (reference sequence). This CDR3 spans 15 amino acids.

In its sample, this clonotype was seen many times. The rearrangement joins TRBV29-1 to TRBJ2-1; D may be TRBD2 (5 bases). CDR3 length equals 13 residues. Trimming left V 4 bases short and J 3 bases short, with 10 bases between. Germline CDR1 SQVTM, CDR2 ANQGSEA. The CDR3 DNA sequence: TGCAGCGTTGTGGGCGGGCACTACAATGAGCAGTTCTTC. Protein: CSVVGGHYNEQFF.

V and J are TRBV9 and TRBJ1-2, with D maybe TRBD1 (5 bases). V lost 5 bases, J lost 3 bases, and 26 bases lay in between. There are 18 residues in the CDR3. Germline V gene lookup returns CDR1 SGDLS and CDR2 YYNGEE. DNA of the CDR3: TGTGCCAGCAGAGGACCCTCCGGGACTCAAGATGCCCACTATGGCTACACCTTC. Translated, it gives CASRGPSGTQDAHYGYTF. Variable domain in full (rest from reference TRBV9 and TRBJ1-2): DSGVTQTPKHLITATGQRVTLRCSPRSGDLSVYWYQQSLDQGLQFLIQYYNGEERAKGNILERFSAQQFPDLHSELNLSSLELGDSALYFCASRGPSGTQDAHYGYTFGSGTRLTVV.

There are a few counts of this clonotype. CDR3 protein: CASSRNGIRETQYF. The CDR3 bases are TGTGCCAGCAGCCGAAATGGAATTCGAGAGACCCAGTACTTC. The rearrangement joins TRBV6-5 to TRBJ2-5; D is undetermined. Per the germline V gene, CDR1 is MNHEY and CDR2 is SVGAGI. V lost 6 bases and J 4 bases, leaving 15 bases between the germline ends. The CDR3 runs to 14 residues.

This clonotype has a handful of counts. V and J are TRBV14 and TRBJ2-2, with unresolved D. This CDR3 has 13 amino acids. Germline V gives CDR1 SGHDN, CDR2 FVKESK. Trimming cost V 0 bases and J 8 bases, with 7 bases left between them. The CDR3 is CASSQDWTGELFF. The CDR3 DNA reads TGTGCCAGCAGCCAAGATTGGACGGGGGAGCTGTTTTTT.

This clonotype was found a few times. This chain joins TRBV4-2 and TRBJ2-1; 7 bases match TRBD2. V shed 0 bases and J 7 bases; nucleotides not matched to a gene: 9. This CDR3 comprises 16 residues. Germline CDR1 reads LGHNA; CDR2 reads YNFKEQ. The CDR3 DNA reads TGTGCCAGCAGCCAAGATTGGACTAGGTCAGTTAATGAGCAGTTCTTC. Residues: CASSQDWTRSVNEQFF.

The chain uses TRBV20-1 and TRBJ1-1; D uncertain. The germline gives CDR1 DFQATT, CDR2 SNEGSKA (reference sequence). This CDR3 is 14 amino acids long. CDR3 sequence reads: CSDVSSHGGPEAFF. CDR3 in DNA: TGCAGCGACGTTTCATCCCACGGTGGGCCTGAAGCTTTCTTT.

This clonotype was counted once. The chain carries TRBV11-2 and TRBJ2-3; 9 bases match TRBD1. The CDR3 runs to 15 residues. CDR1 is SGHAT and CDR2 is FQNNGV in the germline V gene. Trimming at V came to 9 bases and at J to 1 base, leaving 8 bases not matched to a gene. The CDR3 DNA reads as TGTGCCAGTCAACCTCGGGACAGGGGCACAGATACGCAGTATTTT. It translates to CASQPRDRGTDTQYF.

This clonotype was seen ten or more times. The genes are TRBV6-6 and TRBJ2-7; 8 nucleotides match TRBD1. Germline V lookup: CDR1 MNHNY, CDR2 SVGAGI (reference sequence). J gave up 2 bases and V 2 bases, and 5 bases lay outside the gene matches. There are 15 residues in the CDR3. This CDR3 is CASSYPAGQAYEQYF. CDR3 nucleotide sequence: TGTGCCAGCAGTTACCCGGCGGGACAGGCCTACGAGCAGTACTTC.

The rearrangement uses TRBV27 and TRBJ2-3; TRBD1 matches 11 bases. Germline V gene lookup returns CDR1 MNHEY and CDR2 SMNVEV (reference sequence). The J segment lost 2 bases and the V segment lost 5 bases, leaving 9 bases of the junction unmatched. The CDR3 sequence is 17 residues long. The CDR3 sequence is CASSGTGGPALTDTQYF. The CDR3, as DNA: TGTGCCAGCAGTGGGACAGGGGGTCCGGCTCTCACAGATACGCAGTATTTT.

This clonotype was detected many times. The rearrangement links TRBV20-1 to TRBJ1-2; D gene ambiguous. The V end was cut by 3 bases, the J end by 3 bases, with 5 bases between. Germline V gives CDR1 DFQATT, CDR2 SNEGSKA (reference sequence). This CDR3 is built from 11 residues. The CDR3 sequence: CSASADYGYTF. DNA for the CDR3: TGCAGTGCTAGTGCGGACTATGGCTACACCTTC.

This clonotype was observed a handful of times. The chain joins TRBV6-2 or TRBV6-3 to TRBJ2-5; D tentatively fits TRBD1 or TRBD2 (5 bases each). The CDR3 is 15 amino acids. Per germline, CDR1 MNHEY and CDR2 SVGEGT. V lost 2 bases and J 2 bases, leaving 12 bases between the germline ends. CDR3 bases: TGTGCCAGCAGTTACGACCGGGGCCTTCAAGAGACCCAGTACTTC. This gives the protein CASSYDRGLQETQYF.